This T cell receptor (beta chain) is drawn from a study of T cells in Graves' hyperthyroidism and ophthalmopathy. Study findings and constraints: Blood also showed most of the thyroid clonotypes that were expanded above 0.001.

About this clonotype itself: Its antigen is currently unknown.

CDR3 size: 14 residues. Between the trimmed V and J ends, which lost 4 bases and 5 bases, there was a span of 15 bases. Germline V lookup: CDR1 SGHRS, CDR2 YFSETQ. Amplification of TCR beta CDR3 regions was performed using RNA transcripts as template. The HTBI primer set was used in a first-round RT-PCR of the TCR CDR3. In TCRdb, the multiplex PCR reads were re-called with MiXCR into one record per CDR3 protein. In the table there are 500,000 to 600,000 distinct CDR3 sequences, about 20% of which are singletons. This clonotype was obtained from a man aged 35-49 years with Graves' ophthalmopathy. Sequencing input: blood. V and J are TRBV5-1 and TRBJ1-2; possibly TRBD1 for D (6 bases). CDR3 region: CASSGTGTLYGYTF. The CDR3 DNA is TGCGCCAGCAGCGGGACCGGGACACTTTATGGCTACACCTTC. Based on the CDR3 plus reference TRBV5-1 and TRBJ1-2, the full variable domain is KAGVTQTPRYLIKTRGQQVTLSCSPISGHRSVSWYQQTPGQGLQFLFEYFSETQRNKGNFPGRFSGRQFSNSRSEMNVSTLELGDSALYLCASSGTGTLYGYTFGSGTRLTVV.